The 22 T cell receptor beta chains below were found in one sample sequenced in a study of cytomegalovirus exposure and HLA in healthy donors. In the PCR, 60 Vbeta and 13 Jbeta primers were used. The protocol was immunoSEQ multiplex PCR, while the TCRdb copy is restricted to in-frame clones and leaves out a portion. This table has about 190,000 clones, roughly 80% appearing once. Sequenced sample: PBMCs. All receptors come from a man in his forties or fifties in good health and CMV-seronegative.

This chain joins TRBV5-1 and TRBJ2-3; 9 bases map to TRBD2. Germline CDR1 reads SGHRS; CDR2 reads YFSETQ. This CDR3 contains 14 residues. V gave up 5 bases and J gave up 4 bases; unmatched junction bases: 5. CDR3 loop: CASSWTSVSDTQYF. Written as DNA, the CDR3 is TGCGCCAGCAGTTGGACTAGCGTTTCAGATACGCAGTATTTT.

This chain joins TRBV19 and TRBJ2-3; no reliable D call. Germline CDR1 LNHDA, CDR2 SQIVND (reference sequence). Trimming cost V 9 bases and J 4 bases, with 20 bases left between them. The CDR3 is made up of 15 amino acids. In nucleotides, the CDR3 is TGTGCCAGCCAGTTAATCCACTATCGGGCAGATACGCAGTATTTT. This encodes CASQLIHYRADTQYF. Full variable domain (remainder filled in from reference TRBV19 and TRBJ2-3): DGGITQSPKYLFRKEGQNVTLSCEQNLNHDAMYWYRQDPGQGLRLIYYSQIVNDFQKGDIAEGYSVSREKKESFPLTVTSAQKNPTAFYLCASQLIHYRADTQYFGPGTRLTVL.

V gene TRBV19 combines with J gene TRBJ1-5; 11 positions match TRBD1. Losses at the gene ends were 4 bases for V and 4 bases for J; bases not matched to a gene: 9. CDR1 is LNHDA and CDR2 is SQIVND in the germline V gene (reference sequence). CDR3 size: 17 residues. The CDR3 nucleotides read TGTGCCAGTAGTAACGGACAGGGGGCGAGACGGAATCAGCCCCAGCATTTT. Protein product: CASSNGQGARRNQPQHF. Full variable domain (outside the CDR3, taken from reference TRBV19 and TRBJ1-5): DGGITQSPKYLFRKEGQNVTLSCEQNLNHDAMYWYRQDPGQGLRLIYYSQIVNDFQKGDIAEGYSVSREKKESFPLTVTSAQKNPTAFYLCASSNGQGARRNQPQHFGDGTRLSIL.

The V and J genes are TRBV6-5 and TRBJ1-6; D may be TRBD1 (5 bases). This CDR3 comprises 13 residues. Germline V CDR1 and CDR2: MNHEY, SVGAGI. Trimming took 2 bases from V and 10 from J, leaving 9 bases between them. CDR3 region: CASSYDRTSPLHF. DNA for the CDR3: TGTGCCAGCAGTTACGACAGAACGTCACCCCTCCACTTT.

The chain joins TRBV23-1 to TRBJ2-2, with no clear D. TRBV23-1 is flagged as an ORF with uncertain function. This CDR3 contains 12 residues. With 10 bases removed from V and 0 bases from J, the gap between germline ends came to 6 bases. CDR3 sequence: CAKSPNTGELFF. Written as DNA, the CDR3 is TGCGCCAAGAGTCCGAACACCGGGGAGCTGTTTTTT.

The CDR3 spells CASRVTARYEQYF. The CDR3 bases are TGTGCCAGCAGGGTAACAGCCCGCTACGAGCAGTACTTC. The chain couples TRBV6-5 to TRBJ2-7; D is ambiguous. Germline V gives CDR1 MNHEY, CDR2 SVGAGI. CDR3 size: 13 residues. Deletions cut 6 bases from V and 3 bases from J, with 12 bases between.

The chain carries TRBV5-1 and TRBJ2-3; 8 positions match TRBD2. Germline V lookup: CDR1 SGHRS, CDR2 YFSETQ. V dropped 5 bases and J dropped 3; count of bases not matched to a gene: 5. The CDR3 consists of 14 residues. The CDR3 DNA follows: TGCGCCAGCAGGAGGAGCGGGGGAACAGATACGCAGTATTTT. It encodes CASRRSGGTDTQYF.

The chain is built from TRBV7-3 and TRBJ2-3, with D tentatively TRBD2 (7 bases). The V end lost 5 bases, the J end lost 0 bases, and 15 bases lay between the germline ends. The germline CDR1 and CDR2 sequences are SGHTA and FQGTGA. The CDR3 has 16 residues. The CDR3 DNA follows: TGTGCCAGCAGCCGGGGCGCGGGGGCTAGCACAGATACGCAGTATTTT. Its translation is CASSRGAGASTDTQYF. The full variable domain, with the rest looked up from reference TRBV7-3 and TRBJ2-3, is GAGVSQTPSNKVTEKGKYVELRCDPISGHTALYWYRQSLGQGPEFLIYFQGTGAADDSGLPNDRFFAVRPEGSVSTLKIQRTERGDSAVYLCASSRGAGASTDTQYFGPGTRLTVL.

This chain joins TRBV10-3 and TRBJ2-3, with TRBD2 identical over 12 bases. This CDR3 contains 16 residues. From germline, CDR1 is ENHRY and CDR2 SYGVKD. Losses at the gene ends were 2 bases for V and 3 bases for J; bases not matched to a gene: 3. CDR3 in amino acids: CAISERTSGTTDTQYF. The CDR3 bases are TGTGCCATCAGTGAGCGGACTAGCGGGACTACAGATACGCAGTATTTT.

The chain uses TRBV21-1 and TRBJ1-1; TRBD1, the D gene given by the table, was not confirmed from the DNA. TRBV21-1 is labeled a pseudogene. The CDR3 spans 14 residues. In DNA form, the CDR3 reads TGTGCCAGCAGCGGGGGACACCCGGTCACTGAAGCTTTCTTT. Translation gives CASSGGHPVTEAFF.

This chain uses TRBV7-2 with TRBJ1-3; possible D gene TRBD1, 5 bases. Germline values: CDR1 SGHTA, CDR2 FQGNSA. Deletions cut 1 base from V and 4 bases from J, with 14 bases between. The CDR3 contains 16 residues. CDR3 sequence reads: CASSLEPRVGGNTIYF. CDR3 DNA sequence: TGTGCCAGCAGCTTAGAGCCCAGGGTCGGCGGAAACACCATATATTTT.

This clone appeared a single time. The V and J genes are TRBV5-4 and TRBJ2-5; D call uncertain. Germline V gene lookup returns CDR1 SGHNT and CDR2 YYREEE (reference sequence). The CDR3 totals 12 residues. Trimming pared 1 base from V and 3 bases from J, leaving 4 bases between. The DNA of the CDR3 is TGTGCCAGCAGCTTGCGCGAAGAGACCCAGTACTTC. Translating gives CASSLREETQYF.

The J gene is TRBJ2-3, the V gene TRBV5-1; perhaps TRBD1 as D (6 bases). V lost 0 bases and J lost 5, with 10 bases in between. This CDR3 is built from 14 residues. Germline lookup yields CDR1 SGHRS and CDR2 YFSETQ. The CDR3 DNA is TGCGCCAGCAGCTTGGGACAGGCGATAGATACGCAGTATTTT. Its protein product is CASSLGQAIDTQYF.

In regard to this clone: Compared with germline, one end of the junction differs, possibly owing to a read error. The V call is TRBV7-7, the J call TRBJ2-5; D is possibly TRBD2 (6 bases). The CDR3 runs to 17 residues. From germline, CDR1 is SSHAT and CDR2 FNYEAQ (reference sequence). CDR3 amino acids: CASSSTLAHHSQETQYF. DNA of the CDR3: TGTGCTAGCAGCTCGACCCTAGCGCACCACTCACAAGAGACCCAGTACTTC.

This clone was counted only a few times. This chain joins TRBV9 and TRBJ1-1; weak D call: TRBD1 (6 bases). This CDR3 is built from 17 residues. V was clipped by 0 bases and J by 1 base, with 16 bases between them. Per the germline V gene, CDR1 is SGDLS and CDR2 is YYNGEE. DNA of the CDR3: TGTGCCAGCAGCGTAGGCGGGGGCCTAGGAGGGAACACTGAAGCTTTCTTT. Translation gives CASSVGGGLGGNTEAFF.

The rearrangement links TRBV11-2 to TRBJ2-1, with 13 nucleotides matching TRBD2. The germline gives CDR1 SGHAT, CDR2 FQNNGV. The V segment lost 6 bases and the J segment 5 bases; nucleotides outside the gene matches: 7. This CDR3 spans 16 amino acids. CDR3 bases: TGTGCCAGCAGGAGACTAGCGGGAGGCGGCGACAATGAGCAGTTCTTC. Residues: CASRRLAGGGDNEQFF. The full variable domain, completed using reference TRBV11-2 and TRBJ2-1, is EAGVAQSPRYKIIEKRQSVAFWCNPISGHATLYWYQQILGQGPKLLIQFQNNGVVDDSQLPKDRFSAERLKGVDSTLKIQPAKLEDSAVYLCASRRLAGGGDNEQFFGPGTRLTVL.

The chain employs TRBV6-1 and TRBJ1-2, with 7 positions matching TRBD1. The CDR3 extends over 13 amino acids. With V trimmed by 6 bases and J by 4 bases, 5 bases remained unmatched. From germline, CDR1 is MNHNS and CDR2 SASEGT. CDR3 residues: CASSPTGTYGYTF. The CDR3 bases are TGTGCCAGCAGCCCGACAGGGACCTATGGCTACACCTTC.

This clone was found a few times. The V and J genes are TRBV5-6 and TRBJ1-1; D call uncertain. CDR1 is SGHDT, CDR2 YYEEEE, per germline. With 4 bases removed from V and 1 base from J, the gap between germline ends came to 14 bases. The length of the CDR3 is 15 residues. The CDR3 region has the DNA TGTGCCAGCAGCCGCCGCCCGAGTAAGAACACTGAAGCTTTCTTT. Translated: CASSRRPSKNTEAFF.

The V gene is TRBV7-8, the J gene TRBJ1-4; 9 positions match TRBD1. V lost 1 base, J lost 2 bases, and 2 bases stayed unmatched. From germline, CDR1 is SGHVS and CDR2 FQNEAQ. The CDR3 sequence is 16 residues long. CDR3 region: CASSLGDRVTNEKLFF. The CDR3 DNA reads TGTGCCAGCAGCTTAGGGGACAGGGTTACTAATGAAAAACTGTTTTTT.

The V gene is TRBV18, the J gene TRBJ1-3; 9 bases line up with TRBD1. CDR3 length equals 14 residues. Germline V lookup: CDR1 KGHSH, CDR2 LQKENI. The ends lost 4 bases at V and 5 bases at J; junction bases unmatched: 3. CDR3 bases: TGTGCCAGCTCACTAGGGACAGGGCGAAACACCATATATTTT. This codes for CASSLGTGRNTIYF. Using reference TRBV18 and TRBJ1-3 for the parts outside the CDR3, the full variable domain is NAGVMQNPRHLVRRRGQEARLRCSPMKGHSHVYWYRQLPEEGLKFMVYLQKENIIDESGMPKERFSAEFPKEGPSILRIQQVVRGDSAAYFCASSLGTGRNTIYFGEGSWLTVV.

The chain couples TRBV5-4 to TRBJ2-2, with 8 bases that match TRBD2. Trimming removed 4 bases from V and 2 bases from J; junction bases left unmatched: 7. CDR1 SGHNT and CDR2 YYREEE come from the germline V gene (reference sequence). The CDR3 length is 16 residues. CDR3: CASSPGGGRNTGELFF. DNA for the CDR3: TGTGCCAGCAGCCCGGGAGGGGGGCGAAACACCGGGGAGCTGTTTTTT.

In its sample, this clone was seen a few times. The CDR3 loop reads CASRLRNQPQHF. CDR3 nucleotide sequence: TGTGCCAGTAGACTACGCAATCAGCCCCAGCATTTT. V is TRBV19 and J is TRBJ1-5; D uncertain. CDR3 length: 12 residues. CDR1 is LNHDA, CDR2 SQIVND, per germline (reference sequence). Trimming left V 6 bases short and J 2 bases short, with 5 bases between.